One and the same sample provided the 5 T cell receptor beta chains below, sequenced in a study of cytomegalovirus exposure and HLA in healthy donors (TCRdb year 2017). The library was generated by the immunoSEQ multiplex PCR assay. The multiplex PCR relied on a mix of 60 forward primers for TCR Vbeta segments and 13 reverse primers for TCR Jbeta segments. What TCRdb holds here is the immuneACCESS table cut down to in-frame rearrangements. Part of the clones is not present; checked against another copy, under half of the missing clones reflect an unresolved V gene, and the others are unexplained. A total of around 140,000 clones appear in this sample, approximately 70% of them only once. The ten largest account for roughly 1.9% of the sample. The sequenced sample consisted of PBMCs. Receptors were obtained from a woman aged 60-75 years in good health and CMV-seropositive.

The chain joins TRBV19 to TRBJ2-3; 7 nucleotides match TRBD2. This CDR3 spans 15 amino acids. The junction had 9 bases not matched to a gene; V was cut back by 7 bases and J by 2 bases. Germline V gene sequence: CDR1 LNHDA, CDR2 SQIVND (reference sequence). This CDR3 reads CASMMGTTNTDTQYF. In nucleotides, the CDR3 is TGTGCCAGTATGATGGGGACTACTAACACAGATACGCAGTATTTT. Full variable domain (missing parts from reference TRBV19 and TRBJ2-3): DGGITQSPKYLFRKEGQNVTLSCEQNLNHDAMYWYRQDPGQGLRLIYYSQIVNDFQKGDIAEGYSVSREKKESFPLTVTSAQKNPTAFYLCASMMGTTNTDTQYFGPGTRLTVL.

V usage is TRBV28 and J usage is TRBJ2-3; D is perhaps TRBD2 (6 bases). CDR1 MDHEN and CDR2 SYDVKM come from the germline V gene. V was trimmed by 8 bases and J by 6 bases, leaving 15 bases between them. CDR3 length: 13 residues. The CDR3 DNA follows: TGTGCCAGCGGGAGGCCGGATCGGGATACGCAGTATTTT. Translated: CASGRPDRDTQYF.

The chain has TRBV19 and TRBJ1-1; D possibly corresponds to TRBD1 (5 bases). Trimming removed 3 bases from V and 0 bases from J, with 11 bases in between. Germline V CDR1 and CDR2: LNHDA, SQIVND (reference sequence). CDR3 length equals 15 residues. The CDR3 sequence is CASSMNRLMNTEAFF. CDR3 nucleotides: TGTGCCAGTAGTATGAACAGGTTAATGAACACTGAAGCTTTCTTT.

This chain joins TRBV7-2 and TRBJ2-1, with TRBD2 matching 7 bases. The CDR3 runs 15 residues. Looked up from germline, CDR1 is SGHTA and CDR2 is FQGNSA. V lost 4 bases, J lost 5 bases, and 8 bases stayed unmatched. CDR3 in amino acids: CASSSLAVTNNEQFF. The CDR3 coding sequence is TGTGCCAGCAGCTCTCTAGCGGTTACGAACAATGAGCAGTTCTTC.

In DNA, the CDR3 is TGTGCCAGCTCCCTCAACCCTGGGGAGACTGAAGCTTTCTTT. The encoded protein is CASSLNPGETEAFF. This sequence joins TRBV18 and TRBJ1-1; D uncertain. The CDR3 sequence is 14 residues long. Trimming shortened V by 6 bases and J by 5 bases, and 16 bases separated the two germline ends. Per germline, CDR1 KGHSH and CDR2 LQKENI.